The 7 T cell receptor beta chains below were found in one sample sequenced in a study of T cells in Graves' hyperthyroidism and ophthalmopathy. The source material, RNA transcripts, was used to amplify TCR beta CDR3 regions. First-round RT-PCR of the TCR CDR3 relied on the HTBI primer set. TCRdb reprocessed the multiplex PCR reads with MiXCR, giving one entry per CDR3 protein. The repertoire has about 480,000 distinct CDR3 sequences, roughly 24% of them found once; the top ten carry around 11%. The sequenced sample was blood. All receptors derive from a woman in her twenties or thirties with Graves' ophthalmopathy.

At least ten counts were recorded for this clonotype. The chain carries TRBV20-1 and TRBJ2-7, with D possibly TRBD1 on 5 matching bases. The CDR3 spans 12 residues. In germline, CDR1 is DFQATT, CDR2 SNEGSKA (reference sequence). V lost 3 bases, J lost 6 bases, and 12 bases lay in between. The CDR3 loop reads CSARKSTGEQYF. CDR3 coding DNA: TGCAGTGCTAGGAAAAGTACAGGCGAGCAGTACTTC.

This clonotype was detected many times. The V and J genes are TRBV6-1 and TRBJ2-7; TRBD2 is a possible D gene (6 bases). The germline gives CDR1 MNHNS, CDR2 SASEGT. V was trimmed by 0 bases and J by 3 bases, leaving 12 bases between them. The CDR3 sequence is 15 residues long. The CDR3, as DNA: TGTGCCAGCAGTGAAGCGTGGGGAGGAGTCTACGAGCAGTACTTC. Translating it yields CASSEAWGGVYEQYF.

This clonotype was counted at least ten times. This chain links TRBV11-2 with TRBJ1-2; D might be TRBD1 (6 bases). CDR3 size: 18 residues. Deletions cut 5 bases from V and 2 bases from J, with 24 bases between. Per the germline V gene, CDR1 is SGHAT and CDR2 is FQNNGV. CDR3 residues: CASSPPGEGWGRNYGYTF. The CDR3 coding sequence is TGTGCCAGCAGCCCCCCGGGCGAGGGCTGGGGGCGAAACTATGGCTACACCTTC.

This clonotype was seen repeatedly, ten times or more. The chain joins TRBV20-1 to TRBJ2-5; 10 positions agree with TRBD2. The germline V gene has CDR1 DFQATT and CDR2 SNEGSKA (reference sequence). The V gene end was trimmed by 3 bases and the J gene end by 5 bases; junction bases not matched to a gene: 12. The CDR3 runs 16 residues. The CDR3 DNA sequence: TGCAGTGCTAGTTTAGCGGGGGGAGGGTTTCAGGAGACCCAGTACTTC. This codes for CSASLAGGGFQETQYF.

The sample holds a few counts of this clonotype. J is TRBJ2-7 and V is TRBV20-1, with TRBD2 matching 8 bases. This CDR3 is built from 13 residues. Trimming at V came to 2 bases and at J to 3 bases, leaving 3 bases not matched to a gene. CDR1 and CDR2 from the germline V gene are DFQATT and SNEGSKA (reference sequence). CDR3 sequence: CSARRTSSYEQYF. The CDR3 nucleotides are TGCAGTGCTAGAAGGACTAGCAGCTACGAGCAGTACTTC.

Points on this clonotype: Given a much more abundant clone one base away, this may be a read error. The chain uses TRBV5-1 and TRBJ1-1, with 8 bases aligning to TRBD1. Germline lookup yields CDR1 SGHRS and CDR2 YFSETQ. The CDR3 spans 13 residues. In DNA form, the CDR3 reads TGCGTCAGCAGCTTGGACAGGGAGACTGAAGCTTTCTTT. Amino acids: CVSSLDRETEAFF.

The gene calls are TRBV29-1 and TRBJ1-1, with D perhaps TRBD1 (6 bases). The V end lost 4 bases, the J end lost 7 bases, and 13 bases lay between the germline ends. This CDR3 is built from 12 residues. CDR1 is SQVTM, CDR2 ANQGSEA, per germline. CDR3 loop: CSVAGAAVEAFF. CDR3 coding DNA: TGCAGCGTTGCGGGGGCAGCAGTTGAAGCTTTCTTT.